These 28 T cell receptor beta chains share one sample of origin, sequenced in a study of OX40 agonist ivuxolimab in advanced cancers. This table comes from immunoSEQ multiplex PCR, and its TCRdb copy is limited to in-frame clones, with some not included. The sample lists about 20,000 clones, more than 75% seen once, with 23% in the top ten. The source was CD4+ or CD8+ T cells sorted from blood, collected in a trial of the OX40 agonist ivuxolimab. Source of these receptors: an adult with an advanced solid tumor such as melanoma, head and neck, liver or kidney cancer.

As regards this clone: Other DNA sequences of this sample code for an identical CDR3. The V and J genes are TRBV7-9 and TRBJ1-5; 8 bases are a match to TRBD1. Per the germline V gene, CDR1 is SEHNR and CDR2 is FQNEAQ (reference sequence). The V and J ends lost 5 bases and 0 bases, in that order; junction bases with no gene match: 3. This CDR3 spans 15 amino acids. The CDR3 spells CASSLGQDSNQPQHF. The CDR3 region has the DNA TGTGCCAGCAGCCTGGGACAGGATAGCAATCAGCCCCAGCATTTT. The full variable domain, with the rest looked up from reference TRBV7-9 and TRBJ1-5, is DTGVSQNPRHKITKRGQNVTFRCDPISEHNRLYWYRQTLGQGPEFLTYFQNEAQLEKSRLLSDRFSAERPKGSFSTLEIQRTEQGDSAMYLCASSLGQDSNQPQHFGDGTRLSIL.

The chain has TRBV7-9 and TRBJ2-1; 7 positions agree with TRBD2. The germline gives CDR1 SEHNR, CDR2 FQNEAQ (reference sequence). CDR3 length: 15 amino acids. The trim removed 7 bases at V and 4 bases at J, leaving 10 bases unmatched. The CDR3 here is CASTLEGGSYNEQFF. DNA for the CDR3: TGTGCCAGCACCCTAGAGGGAGGGTCTTACAATGAGCAGTTCTTC.

CDR3 nucleotide sequence: TGTGCCAGCAGCACAGGACAGGGTGGAGGAGGGTCCTACGAGCAGTACTTC. It is translated as CASSTGQGGGGSYEQYF. The chain has TRBV9 and TRBJ2-7; 8 bases are shared with TRBD1. Germline trimming cut 4 bases from V and 1 base from J; bases unmatched to any gene: 13. The CDR3 totals 17 residues. Germline V gene lookup returns CDR1 SGDLS and CDR2 YYNGEE.

The chain joins TRBV27 to TRBJ2-4; D not certain. The CDR3 covers 14 residues. The V gene lost 8 bases and the J gene lost 9 bases, with 20 bases spanning the gap. CDR1 is MNHEY, CDR2 SMNVEV, per germline (reference sequence). The CDR3 here is CASSFGVSKGIQYF. The CDR3 region has the DNA TGTGCCAGCTCATTCGGAGTCTCCAAAGGCATTCAGTACTTC.

The rearrangement links TRBV20-1 to TRBJ1-2; no clear D gene. Germline V gene lookup returns CDR1 DFQATT and CDR2 SNEGSKA (reference sequence). V was shortened by 5 bases and J by 6 bases, with 10 bases between the two germline ends. There are 11 residues in the CDR3. The CDR3: CSALNEDGYTF. The CDR3, as DNA: TGCAGTGCTCTAAATGAGGATGGCTACACCTTC.

The rearrangement joins TRBV7-2 to TRBJ1-5; D might be TRBD1 (6 bases). Germline values: CDR1 SGHTA, CDR2 FQGNSA. V gave up 1 base and J gave up 7 bases, with 14 bases separating them. This CDR3 comprises 15 residues. The CDR3 protein is CASSLGRGGGQPQHF. Here the CDR3 DNA reads TGTGCCAGCAGCTTAGGTAGGGGGGGTGGGCAGCCCCAGCATTTT.

The chain recombines TRBV6-1 with TRBJ1-1; D gene ambiguous. CDR3 size: 11 residues. V was pared by 7 bases and J by 1 base, with 4 bases between. Germline CDR1 MNHNS, CDR2 SASEGT. The CDR3 reads CASMENTEAFF. Here the CDR3 DNA reads TGTGCCAGCATGGAGAACACTGAAGCTTTCTTT.

For this clone: Relative to the germline gene, one junction end is altered; a read error may explain this. The chain combines TRBV5-8 with TRBJ2-1; tentatively, D is TRBD2 (6 bases). The CDR3 runs 16 residues. The germline V gene encodes CDR1 SGHTS and CDR2 YDEGEE. The CDR3 region has the DNA TGTACCAGCAGCTTGGAGGGCCCTAGCTCCTACAATGAGCAGTTCTTC. The encoded protein is CTSSLEGPSSYNEQFF.

The chain uses TRBV19 and TRBJ2-7; TRBD1 matches at 8 bases. Germline V gives CDR1 LNHDA, CDR2 SQIVND (reference sequence). There are 15 residues in the CDR3. The V and J ends lost 3 bases and 3 bases, in that order; junction bases with no gene match: 7. CDR3 sequence: CASSINQGQVYEQYF. The CDR3 coding sequence is TGTGCCAGTAGTATTAATCAGGGACAGGTCTACGAGCAGTACTTC. Complete variable domain (other parts from reference TRBV19 and TRBJ2-7): DGGITQSPKYLFRKEGQNVTLSCEQNLNHDAMYWYRQDPGQGLRLIYYSQIVNDFQKGDIAEGYSVSREKKESFPLTVTSAQKNPTAFYLCASSINQGQVYEQYFGPGTRLTVT.

The chain links TRBV4-2 to TRBJ2-7; tentative D call: TRBD2 (7 bases). V lost 2 bases and J lost 6, with 17 bases in between. The CDR3 consists of 15 residues. CDR1 is LGHNA, CDR2 YNFKEQ, per germline. CDR3 residues: CASSQPPGGGGEQYF. The CDR3 bases are TGTGCCAGCAGCCAACCCCCCGGGGGAGGGGGCGAGCAGTACTTC.

V gene TRBV11-2 combines with J gene TRBJ2-1, with D possibly TRBD2 on 5 matching bases. The V end lost 0 bases, the J end lost 10 bases, and 13 bases lay between the germline ends. This CDR3 spans 14 amino acids. Germline V gene lookup returns CDR1 SGHAT and CDR2 FQNNGV. The CDR3 spells CASSLDGPAAEQFF. The CDR3 DNA sequence: TGTGCCAGCAGCTTAGATGGCCCAGCGGCGGAGCAGTTCTTC.

The rearrangement uses TRBV5-6 and TRBJ1-2, with unresolved D. This CDR3 is 14 amino acids long. In germline, CDR1 is SGHDT, CDR2 YYEEEE. V was pared by 0 bases and J by 8 bases, with 14 bases between. CDR3 amino acids: CASSLDSFGLGYTF. Written as DNA, the CDR3 is TGTGCCAGCAGCTTGGACAGCTTCGGTTTGGGCTACACCTTC.

This clone has a single count. The chain couples TRBV9 to TRBJ2-2; 7 bases align to TRBD2. CDR3 length: 14 amino acids. The V gene end was trimmed by 0 bases and the J gene end by 4 bases; junction bases not matched to a gene: 0. Germline V gene data show CDR1 as SGDLS and CDR2 as YYNGEE. CDR3 DNA sequence: TGTGCCAGCAGCGTAGGGGGGGGCACCGGGGAGCTGTTTTTT. Protein sequence: CASSVGGGTGELFF.

This clone was observed a few times. J is TRBJ1-2 and V is TRBV7-9, with D tentatively TRBD1 (5 bases). Trimming cost V 6 bases and J 0 bases, with 14 bases left between them. The germline V gene has CDR1 SEHNR and CDR2 FQNEAQ (reference sequence). The CDR3 spans 15 residues. The CDR3 loop reads CASSDGGSANYGYTF. Here the CDR3 DNA reads TGTGCCAGCAGTGACGGGGGTAGCGCTAACTATGGCTACACCTTC. The variable domain in full, completed from reference TRBV7-9 and TRBJ1-2, reads DTGVSQNPRHKITKRGQNVTFRCDPISEHNRLYWYRQTLGQGPEFLTYFQNEAQLEKSRLLSDRFSAERPKGSFSTLEIQRTEQGDSAMYLCASSDGGSANYGYTFGSGTRLTVV.

The chain joins TRBV29-1 to TRBJ1-5; D call uncertain. V lost 8 bases, J lost 4 bases, and 36 bases lay in between. Germline V gene sequence: CDR1 SQVTM, CDR2 ANQGSEA. The CDR3 spans 20 residues. Here the CDR3 DNA reads TGCAGCCCCCGGACTGAACTACGAAGGGAGCGAACGGTAGGGAATCAGCCCCAGCATTTT. Amino acids: CSPRTELRRERTVGNQPQHF.

The gene calls are TRBV5-1 and TRBJ2-2; D perhaps matches TRBD2 (7 bases). V was pared by 2 bases and J by 6 bases, with 17 bases between. The CDR3 consists of 16 residues. Germline V gene lookup returns CDR1 SGHRS and CDR2 YFSETQ. The CDR3 sequence is CASSFSGGAFPGELFF. Here the CDR3 DNA reads TGCGCCAGCAGCTTTAGTGGGGGGGCCTTCCCCGGGGAGCTGTTTTTT.

This chain connects TRBV2 to TRBJ2-1, with a weak D call TRBD2 (7 bases). Germline CDR1 SNHLY, CDR2 FYNNEI. The CDR3 runs 13 residues. V lost 8 bases and J 7 bases, leaving 15 bases between the germline ends. This CDR3 reads CASGGGLRNEQFF. The CDR3 DNA sequence: TGTGCCAGCGGGGGGGGCCTGAGGAATGAGCAGTTCTTC. Full variable domain (outside the CDR3, taken from reference TRBV2 and TRBJ2-1): EPEVTQTPSHQVTQMGQEVILRCVPISNHLYFYWYRQILGQKVEFLVSFYNNEISEKSEIFDDQFSVERPDGSNFTLKIRSTKLEDSAMYFCASGGGLRNEQFFGPGTRLTVL.

The J gene is TRBJ2-3, the V gene TRBV5-4; tentatively, D is TRBD1 or TRBD2 (6 bases each). Between the trimmed V and J ends, which lost 4 bases and 2 bases, there was a span of 11 bases. Germline lookup yields CDR1 SGHNT and CDR2 YYREEE (reference sequence). The CDR3 is made up of 14 amino acids. The CDR3 protein is CASSLGGDTDTQYF. The DNA for the CDR3 is TGTGCCAGCAGCCTGGGGGGCGACACAGATACGCAGTATTTT.

CDR3 sequence reads: CASSTQDQPQHF. In DNA, the CDR3 is TGTGCCAGCAGTACGCAGGATCAGCCCCAGCATTTT. This chain connects TRBV6-5 to TRBJ1-5, with no clear D. From germline, CDR1 is MNHEY and CDR2 SVGAGI. V lost 5 bases, J lost 5 bases, and 7 bases lay in between. The CDR3 contains 12 residues.

This clone was picked up one time. The chain carries TRBV7-3 and TRBJ2-1; D may be TRBD1 or TRBD2 (6 bases each). CDR3 size: 14 residues. CDR1 is SGHTA and CDR2 is FQGTGA in the germline V gene. V shed 3 bases and J shed 10 bases, with 16 bases lying between them. This chain's CDR3 is CASSLSGGPGEQFF. The CDR3 DNA reads as TGTGCCAGCAGCTTGAGTGGGGGGCCCGGAGAGCAGTTCTTC.

V gene TRBV19 combines with J gene TRBJ2-2, with unresolved D. Germline V gene data show CDR1 as LNHDA and CDR2 as SQIVND (reference sequence). V was trimmed by 3 bases and J by 8 bases, leaving 4 bases between them. The CDR3 has 11 residues. CDR3 region: CASSIGGELFF. The CDR3 region has the DNA TGTGCCAGTAGTATCGGTGGGGAGCTGTTTTTT.

This clone showed up just once. This sequence joins TRBV11-2 and TRBJ1-1; unclear D gene. The CDR3 loop spans 11 amino acids. The V gene lost 5 bases and the J gene lost 1 base, with 2 bases spanning the gap. Germline CDR1 SGHAT, CDR2 FQNNGV. CDR3 in amino acids: CASSQNTEAFF. The CDR3 coding sequence is TGTGCCAGCAGCCAGAACACTGAAGCTTTCTTT.

The chain joins TRBV28 to TRBJ2-2; D is possibly TRBD1 or TRBD2 (5 bases each). This CDR3 region has 15 residues. Germline V gene lookup returns CDR1 MDHEN and CDR2 SYDVKM. The ends were cut back, 5 bases at V and 1 base at J, with 11 bases in the middle. The CDR3 protein is CASSPSGGNTGELFF. Here the CDR3 DNA reads TGTGCCAGCAGTCCGAGTGGGGGGAACACCGGGGAGCTGTTTTTT.

The chain combines TRBV5-1 with TRBJ2-3; D is undetermined. V dropped 4 bases and J dropped 4 bases, with 16 bases sitting between them. The CDR3 extends over 15 amino acids. Germline lookup yields CDR1 SGHRS and CDR2 YFSETQ. CDR3 amino acids: CASSAQKTAPDTQYF. In nucleotides, the CDR3 is TGCGCCAGCAGCGCTCAGAAGACCGCGCCAGATACGCAGTATTTT.

With regard to this clone: Compared with germline, one end of the junction differs, possibly owing to a read error. This sequence joins TRBV7-9 and TRBJ1-1; 7 nucleotides agree with TRBD1. This CDR3 contains 11 residues. CDR1 and CDR2 (germline): SEHNR, FQNEAQ (reference sequence). CDR3 residues: CASSLGPGQSF. The DNA of the CDR3 is TGTGCCAGCAGCTTGGGACCGGGACAGTCCTTT.

The chain combines TRBV27 with TRBJ2-7; D gene ambiguous. Trimming shortened V by 3 bases and J by 7 bases, and 7 bases separated the two germline ends. Germline V gene sequence: CDR1 MNHEY, CDR2 SMNVEV (reference sequence). CDR3 length equals 11 residues. CDR3 in DNA: TGTGCCAGCAGTTTGATGGGGGAGCAGTACTTC. This encodes CASSLMGEQYF.

This clone showed up just once. This chain uses TRBV25-1 with TRBJ1-1; TRBD1 matches at 8 bases. V shed 2 bases and J 6 bases; nucleotides not matched to a gene: 8. This CDR3 is built from 15 residues. From germline, CDR1 is MGHDK and CDR2 SYGVNS. The CDR3 sequence is CASSEEQGVAAEAFF. The DNA of the CDR3 is TGTGCCAGCAGTGAAGAACAGGGGGTCGCGGCTGAAGCTTTCTTT.

The gene calls are TRBV11-1 and TRBJ2-1; 7 nucleotides agree with TRBD1. CDR3 size: 19 residues. The ends lost 0 bases at V and 0 bases at J; junction bases unmatched: 11. Germline CDR1 reads SGHAT; CDR2 reads FQDESV (reference sequence). The CDR3 DNA is TGTGCCAGCAGCTTAGCTTGGACAGGATACACACCCTCCTACAATGAGCAGTTCTTC. Its protein product is CASSLAWTGYTPSYNEQFF.